This T cell receptor beta chain was observed in a study of monozygotic twins with inflammatory bowel disease. TCRdb reanalyzed the 5' RACE reads and collapses them to one entry per CDR3 protein, without DNA. This repertoire comprises about 210,000 distinct CDR3 sequences; its ten largest clones make up around 7.7%. This CDR3 contains 15 residues. The germline V gene encodes CDR1 DFQATT and CDR2 SNEGSKA (reference sequence). The material sequenced was blood. The clonotype was recovered from a human donor with ulcerative colitis or Crohn's disease, or a healthy co-twin of an affected twin (not recorded which). The chain recombines TRBV20-1 with TRBJ2-7; there is no DNA to check the TCRdb D call of TRBD1. This chain's CDR3 is CSARDQGDRSYEQYF.